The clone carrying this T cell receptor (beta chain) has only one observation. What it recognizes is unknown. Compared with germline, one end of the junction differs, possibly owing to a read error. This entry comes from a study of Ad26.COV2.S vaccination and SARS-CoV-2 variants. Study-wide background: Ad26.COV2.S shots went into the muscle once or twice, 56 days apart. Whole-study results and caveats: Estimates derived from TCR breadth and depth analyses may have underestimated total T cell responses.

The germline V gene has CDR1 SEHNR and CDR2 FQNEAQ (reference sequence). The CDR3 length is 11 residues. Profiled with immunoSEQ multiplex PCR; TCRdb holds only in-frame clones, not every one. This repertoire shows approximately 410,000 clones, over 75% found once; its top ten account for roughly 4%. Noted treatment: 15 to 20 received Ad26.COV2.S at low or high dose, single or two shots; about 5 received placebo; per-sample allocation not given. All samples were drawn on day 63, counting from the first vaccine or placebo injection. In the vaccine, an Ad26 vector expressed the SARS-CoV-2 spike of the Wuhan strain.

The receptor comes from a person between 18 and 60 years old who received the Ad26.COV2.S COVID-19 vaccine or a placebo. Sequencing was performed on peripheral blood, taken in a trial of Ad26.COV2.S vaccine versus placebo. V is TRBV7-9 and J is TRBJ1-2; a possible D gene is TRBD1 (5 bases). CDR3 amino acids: CASSFRDAHSF. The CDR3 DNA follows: TGTGCCAGCAGCTTCCGGGACGCCCACTCCTTC.